The sequence of this T cell receptor (beta chain) was determined in a study of shared clonotypes between healthy human individuals. Using immunoSEQ multiplex PCR, the repertoire was profiled, and TCRdb retains in-frame clones only, with some absent. The table lists under 1,100,000 clones, roughly 75% of them singletons. The CDR3 length is 13 residues. Trimming stripped 1 base from V and 7 bases from J, with 8 bases between. CDR1 is MNHNS and CDR2 is SASEGT in the germline V gene. The chain carries TRBV6-1 and TRBJ1-5; D gene uncertain. The TCR sequence derives from a man younger than 35 in good health. Sample: memory CD4+ T cells sorted from blood. The subset denotes: CD45RA-negative fraction. The CDR3 protein is CASSEGPMQPQHF. CDR3 in DNA: TGTGCCAGCAGTGAAGGCCCGATGCAGCCCCAGCATTTT.